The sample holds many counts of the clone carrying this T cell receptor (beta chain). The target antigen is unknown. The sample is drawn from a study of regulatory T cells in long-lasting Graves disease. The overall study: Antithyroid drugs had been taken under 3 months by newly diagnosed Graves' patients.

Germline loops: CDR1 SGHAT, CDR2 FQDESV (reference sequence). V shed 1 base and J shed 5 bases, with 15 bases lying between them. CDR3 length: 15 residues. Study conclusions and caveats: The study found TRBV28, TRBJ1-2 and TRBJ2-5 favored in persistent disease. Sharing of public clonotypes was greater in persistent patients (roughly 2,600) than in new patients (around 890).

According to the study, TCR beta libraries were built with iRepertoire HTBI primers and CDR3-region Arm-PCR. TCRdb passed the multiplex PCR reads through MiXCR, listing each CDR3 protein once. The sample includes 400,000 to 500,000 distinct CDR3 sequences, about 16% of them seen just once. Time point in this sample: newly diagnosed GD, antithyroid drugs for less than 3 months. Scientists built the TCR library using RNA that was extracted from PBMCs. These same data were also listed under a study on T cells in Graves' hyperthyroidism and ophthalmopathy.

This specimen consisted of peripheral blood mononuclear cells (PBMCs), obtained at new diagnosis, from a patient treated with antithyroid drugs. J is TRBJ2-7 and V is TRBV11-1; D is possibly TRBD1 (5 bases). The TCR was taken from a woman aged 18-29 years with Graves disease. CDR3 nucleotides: TGTGCCAGCAGCTTAGGGACAAGGAACAAGGACGAGCAGTACTTC. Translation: CASSLGTRNKDEQYF.